The 19 T cell receptor beta chains listed next were all sequenced from one sample in a study of blood T cell repertoires in COVID-19. The assay was immunoSEQ multiplex PCR, and TCRdb's table has in-frame clones only and misses some. The sample lists a few hundred thousand clones, over 85% occurring once. Sequencing used peripheral blood. These receptors were taken from a woman in her twenties or thirties with COVID-19, enrolled during active disease.

The chain uses TRBV19 and TRBJ1-1; possible D gene TRBD1, 6 bases. V gave up 4 bases and J gave up 5 bases, with 23 bases separating them. This CDR3 is 17 amino acids long. The germline V gene has CDR1 LNHDA and CDR2 SQIVND (reference sequence). DNA of the CDR3: TGTGCCAGTAGTACCCCACGGCGGGGGCGAGGAAGGACTGAAGCTTTCTTT. Its translation: CASSTPRRGRGRTEAFF.

V and J are TRBV7-2 and TRBJ2-1; TRBD2 is a possible D gene (7 bases). Looked up from germline, CDR1 is SGHTA and CDR2 is FQGNSA. V lost 10 bases to trimming and J lost 1 base, with 17 bases between them. This CDR3 comprises 15 residues. The CDR3 region is CATTEGGQSYNEQFF. CDR3 DNA: TGTGCCACAACCGAGGGGGGGCAATCCTACAATGAGCAGTTCTTC.

This chain uses TRBV9 with TRBJ1-5, with unresolved D. Germline V gives CDR1 SGDLS, CDR2 YYNGEE. CDR3 size: 14 residues. V lost 6 bases, J lost 7 bases, and 17 bases lay in between. CDR3: CASNPGQSWQPQHF. In DNA form, the CDR3 reads TGTGCCAGCAATCCAGGCCAGTCCTGGCAGCCCCAGCATTTT.

This CDR3 reads CAIKLAGAHEQYF. CDR3 in DNA: TGTGCCATCAAACTAGCGGGGGCCCACGAGCAGTACTTC. The genes are TRBV10-3 and TRBJ2-7; TRBD2 matches 11 bases. Losses at the gene ends were 7 bases for V and 5 bases for J; bases not matched to a gene: 4. The germline gives CDR1 ENHRY, CDR2 SYGVKD. The CDR3 covers 13 residues.

Only one count was recorded for this clone. The chain employs TRBV5-1 and TRBJ1-4; D remains unclear. The germline V gene encodes CDR1 SGHRS and CDR2 YFSETQ. This CDR3 is built from 14 residues. The V end was cut by 0 bases, the J end by 5 bases, with 8 bases between. This CDR3 reads CASSLEAPNEKLFF. CDR3 DNA: TGCGCCAGCAGCTTGGAAGCACCAAATGAAAAACTGTTTTTT.

The chain employs TRBV6-5 and TRBJ1-5, with a possible D match to TRBD1 (5 bases). This CDR3 region has 15 residues. Trimming shortened V by 6 bases and J by 6 bases, and 18 bases separated the two germline ends. Germline V CDR1 and CDR2: MNHEY, SVGAGI. The CDR3: CASSYTDWGGQPQHF. The CDR3 coding sequence is TGTGCCAGCAGCTACACAGATTGGGGCGGTCAGCCCCAGCATTTT.

This chain uses TRBV6-1 with TRBJ1-6, with D possibly matching TRBD1 (5 bases). Trimming removed 3 bases from V and 6 bases from J, with 9 bases in between. The germline V gene encodes CDR1 MNHNS and CDR2 SASEGT. The CDR3 is 14 amino acids. This CDR3 reads CASSEVRANSPLHF. The CDR3 DNA is TGTGCCAGCAGTGAGGTCAGGGCTAATTCACCCCTCCACTTT.

V gene TRBV19 combines with J gene TRBJ2-3; TRBD1 agrees at 9 bases. The CDR3 spans 16 residues. Germline V gene lookup returns CDR1 LNHDA and CDR2 SQIVND (reference sequence). With V trimmed by 5 bases and J by 2 bases, 8 bases remained unmatched. This chain's CDR3 is CASSRSGDRDTDTQYF. In nucleotides, the CDR3 is TGTGCCAGTAGTCGGTCCGGGGACAGGGACACAGATACGCAGTATTTT.

This clone was observed many times. The V gene is TRBV27, the J gene TRBJ2-7, with D maybe TRBD2 (7 bases). CDR3 length: 17 residues. Trimming stripped 6 bases from V and 3 bases from J, with 24 bases between. Germline V lookup: CDR1 MNHEY, CDR2 SMNVEV (reference sequence). CDR3 bases: TGTGCCAGCAGCTTTAGCCGAACCCGGGGGGCCCTCTACGAGCAGTACTTC. Translation gives CASSFSRTRGALYEQYF.

The V gene is TRBV5-8, the J gene TRBJ2-3, with TRBD2 identical over 8 bases. The CDR3 spans 15 residues. Trimming took 4 bases from V and 2 from J; bases not matched to a gene: 6. Looked up from germline, CDR1 is SGHTS and CDR2 is YDEGEE. CDR3 sequence reads: CASSTSGAYTDTQYF. The CDR3 DNA follows: TGTGCCAGCAGCACTAGCGGAGCCTACACAGATACGCAGTATTTT.

The chain employs TRBV5-1 and TRBJ1-4; the D gene is possibly TRBD1 (5 bases). Trimming removed 0 bases from V and 4 bases from J, with 10 bases in between. CDR3 length: 15 residues. Germline V gene data show CDR1 as SGHRS and CDR2 as YFSETQ. In nucleotides, the CDR3 is TGCGCCAGCAGCTTGGTTCCGCAGGGTAATGAAAAACTGTTTTTT. Its translation is CASSLVPQGNEKLFF.

The chain uses TRBV13 and TRBJ1-2, with D unresolved. Germline CDR1 reads PRHDT; CDR2 reads FYEKMQ (reference sequence). The CDR3 is made up of 15 amino acids. V lost 5 bases and J 1 base, leaving 14 bases between the germline ends. The CDR3: CASSPDTDFNYGYTF. As DNA, the CDR3 is TGTGCCAGCAGCCCGGATACTGACTTTAACTATGGCTACACCTTC. Variable domain in full (rest from reference TRBV13 and TRBJ1-2): AAGVIQSPRHLIKEKRETATLKCYPIPRHDTVYWYQQGPGQDPQFLISFYEKMQSDKGSIPDRFSAQQFSDYHSELNMSSLELGDSALYFCASSPDTDFNYGYTFGSGTRLTVV.

This rearrangement joins TRBV30 to TRBJ2-7; possible D gene TRBD1, 5 bases. Trimming left V 1 base short and J 4 bases short, with 8 bases between. This CDR3 region has 12 residues. The germline CDR1 and CDR2 sequences are GTSNPN and SVGIG (reference sequence). This CDR3 reads CAWSGQGYEQYF. The CDR3 bases are TGTGCCTGGAGTGGGCAGGGATACGAGCAGTACTTC. Variable domain in full (rest from reference TRBV30 and TRBJ2-7): SQTIHQWPATLVQPVGSPLSLECTVEGTSNPNLYWYRQAAGRGLQLLFYSVGIGQISSEVPQNLSASRPQDRQFILSSKKLLLSDSGFYLCAWSGQGYEQYFGPGTRLTVT.

The V call is TRBV5-6, the J call TRBJ2-1; the match to TRBD1 covers 7 bases. The CDR3 has 16 amino acids. Per the germline V gene, CDR1 is SGHDT and CDR2 is YYEEEE. V lost 2 bases to trimming and J lost 3 bases; unmatched junction nucleotides: 8. The CDR3 sequence: CASSFDNRGFYNEQFF. The CDR3, as DNA: TGTGCCAGCAGCTTTGACAACAGGGGTTTCTACAATGAGCAGTTCTTC.

V and J are TRBV6-2 or TRBV6-3 and TRBJ2-2, with 7 positions matching TRBD2. The CDR3 consists of 15 residues. Germline V lookup: CDR1 MNHEY, CDR2 SVGEGT. V gave up 4 bases and J gave up 0 bases; unmatched junction bases: 2. This CDR3 reads CASSFSGANTGELFF. CDR3 in DNA: TGTGCCAGCAGTTTCAGCGGGGCGAACACCGGGGAGCTGTTTTTT.

The rearrangement joins TRBV7-9 to TRBJ1-6, with 8 positions matching TRBD1. The germline V gene has CDR1 SEHNR and CDR2 FQNEAQ (reference sequence). The CDR3 extends over 15 amino acids. V lost 4 bases to trimming and J lost 15 bases; unmatched junction nucleotides: 14. The CDR3 loop is CASSSPGQALGNLHF. The CDR3 nucleotides are TGTGCCAGCAGCTCCCCGGGACAGGCCCTAGGGAACCTCCACTTT.

CDR3 in DNA: TGCGCCAGCAGCCAATTCCCGGGCTCTGGGGCCAACGTCCTGACTTTC. Amino acids: CASSQFPGSGANVLTF. The chain combines TRBV4-1 with TRBJ2-6, with no clear D. The CDR3 length is 16 residues. Germline loops: CDR1 MGHRA, CDR2 YSYEKL. The V gene lost 2 bases and the J gene lost 0 bases, with 8 bases spanning the gap.

This clone was seen a handful of times. The genes are TRBV14 and TRBJ2-7, with 12 bases lining up with TRBD2. Germline loops: CDR1 SGHDN, CDR2 FVKESK. The length of the CDR3 is 13 residues. J lost 6 bases, V lost 4 bases, and 1 base had no gene match. CDR3 nucleotide sequence: TGTGCCAGCAGCCGGACTAGCGGGGTCGAGCAGTACTTC. Its translation is CASSRTSGVEQYF.

The chain joins TRBV9 to TRBJ1-4, with TRBD1 identical over 10 bases. The CDR3 runs 17 residues. The ends lost 0 bases at V and 0 bases at J; junction bases unmatched: 2. Germline V gene data show CDR1 as SGDLS and CDR2 as YYNGEE. In DNA form, the CDR3 reads TGTGCCAGCAGCGTAGGGGACAGGGGCTCAACTAATGAAAAACTGTTTTTT. The encoded protein is CASSVGDRGSTNEKLFF.